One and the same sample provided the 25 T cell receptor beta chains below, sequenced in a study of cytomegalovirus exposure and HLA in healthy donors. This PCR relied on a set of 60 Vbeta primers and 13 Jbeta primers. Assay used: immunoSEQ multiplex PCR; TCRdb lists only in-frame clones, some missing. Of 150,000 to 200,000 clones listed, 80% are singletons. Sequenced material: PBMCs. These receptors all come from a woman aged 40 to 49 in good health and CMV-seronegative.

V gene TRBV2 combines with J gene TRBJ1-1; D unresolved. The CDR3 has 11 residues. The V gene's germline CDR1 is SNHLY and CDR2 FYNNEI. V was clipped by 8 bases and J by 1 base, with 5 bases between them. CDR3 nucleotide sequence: TGTGCCAGCCGGGGGAACACTGAAGCTTTCTTT. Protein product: CASRGNTEAFF.

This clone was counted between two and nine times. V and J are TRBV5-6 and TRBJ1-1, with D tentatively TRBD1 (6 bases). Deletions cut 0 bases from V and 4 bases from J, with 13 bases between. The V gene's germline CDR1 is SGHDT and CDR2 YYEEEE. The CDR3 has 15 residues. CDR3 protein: CASSLGLGASTEAFF. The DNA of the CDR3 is TGTGCCAGCAGCTTGGGGCTGGGGGCGAGCACTGAAGCTTTCTTT.

In DNA form, the CDR3 reads TGTGCCAGCAGCTTAGGTAGCACGCAGTATTTT. It codes for CASSLGSTQYF. The gene calls are TRBV7-9 and TRBJ2-3; D not certain. The CDR3 sequence is 11 residues long. Germline V CDR1 and CDR2: SEHNR, FQNEAQ (reference sequence). The V end lost 1 base, the J end lost 9 bases, and 5 bases lay between the germline ends.

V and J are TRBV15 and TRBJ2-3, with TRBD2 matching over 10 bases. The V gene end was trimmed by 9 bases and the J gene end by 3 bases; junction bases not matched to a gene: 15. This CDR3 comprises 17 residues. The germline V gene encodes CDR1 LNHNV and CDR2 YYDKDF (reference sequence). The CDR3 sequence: CATGTSGRARTTDTQYF. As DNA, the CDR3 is TGTGCCACGGGGACGAGCGGGAGGGCCCGTACGACAGATACGCAGTATTTT.

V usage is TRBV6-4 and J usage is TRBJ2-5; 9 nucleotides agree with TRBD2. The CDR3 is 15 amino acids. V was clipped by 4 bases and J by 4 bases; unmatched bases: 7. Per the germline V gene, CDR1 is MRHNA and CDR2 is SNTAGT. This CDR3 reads CASSVTSGAGETQYF. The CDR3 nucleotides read TGTGCCAGCAGTGTGACTAGCGGAGCCGGAGAGACCCAGTACTTC.

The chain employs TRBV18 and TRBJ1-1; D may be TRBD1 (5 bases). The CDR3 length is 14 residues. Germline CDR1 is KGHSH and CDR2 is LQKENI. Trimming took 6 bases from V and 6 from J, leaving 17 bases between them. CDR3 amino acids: CASSRGDSTAEAFF. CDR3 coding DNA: TGTGCCAGCTCCCGCGGTGACAGTACTGCTGAAGCTTTCTTT.

The CDR3, as DNA: TGTGCCAGCAATTTCCCGGGACAGGGAAATGATGGCTACACCTTC. Translating it yields CASNFPGQGNDGYTF. The J gene is TRBJ1-2, the V gene TRBV2; 9 bases map to TRBD1. The CDR3 has 15 residues. V lost 7 bases, J lost 6 bases, and 12 bases stayed unmatched. Germline CDR1 reads SNHLY; CDR2 reads FYNNEI.

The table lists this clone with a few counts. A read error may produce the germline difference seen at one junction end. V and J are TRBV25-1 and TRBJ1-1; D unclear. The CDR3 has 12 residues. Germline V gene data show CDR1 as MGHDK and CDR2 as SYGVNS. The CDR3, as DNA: TGTGCCAGCAGTCCGGGGTCCAGGCCAGTAGTCTTT. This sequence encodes CASSPGSRPVVF.

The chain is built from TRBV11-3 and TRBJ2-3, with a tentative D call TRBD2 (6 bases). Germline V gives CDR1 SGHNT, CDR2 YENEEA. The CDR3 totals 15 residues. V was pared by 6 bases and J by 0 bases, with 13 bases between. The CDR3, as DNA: TGTGCCAGCAGTTACCGGGAGTCAAGCACAGATACGCAGTATTTT. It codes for CASSYRESSTDTQYF.

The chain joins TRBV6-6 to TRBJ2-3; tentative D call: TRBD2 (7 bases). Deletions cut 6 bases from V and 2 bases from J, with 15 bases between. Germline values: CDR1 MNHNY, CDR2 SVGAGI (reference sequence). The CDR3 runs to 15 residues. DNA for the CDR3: TGTGCCAGCAGACGGGGGCGGGAGCTCACAGATACGCAGTATTTT. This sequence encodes CASRRGRELTDTQYF.

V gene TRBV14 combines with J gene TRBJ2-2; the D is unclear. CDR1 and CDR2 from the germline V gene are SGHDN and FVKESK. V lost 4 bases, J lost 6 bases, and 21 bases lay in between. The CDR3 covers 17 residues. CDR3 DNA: TGTGCCAGCAGCCCGAGACGTTTTGTGGGTGCGGCCGGGGAGCTGTTTTTT. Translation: CASSPRRFVGAAGELFF.

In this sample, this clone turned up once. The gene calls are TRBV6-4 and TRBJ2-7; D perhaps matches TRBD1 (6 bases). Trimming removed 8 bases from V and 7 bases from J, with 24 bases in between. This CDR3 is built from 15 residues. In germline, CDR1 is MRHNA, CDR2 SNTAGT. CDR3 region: CASLQGRIGVGEQYF. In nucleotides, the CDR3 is TGTGCCAGCCTCCAGGGGCGCATTGGGGTCGGAGAGCAGTACTTC.

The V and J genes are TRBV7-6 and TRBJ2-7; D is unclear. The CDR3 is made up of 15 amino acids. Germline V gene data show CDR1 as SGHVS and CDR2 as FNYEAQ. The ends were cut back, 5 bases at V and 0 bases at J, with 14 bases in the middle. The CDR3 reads CASSPRIAGSYEQYF. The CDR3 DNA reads TGTGCCAGCAGCCCTCGTATAGCCGGCTCCTACGAGCAGTACTTC. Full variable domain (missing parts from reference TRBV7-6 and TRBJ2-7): GAGVSQSPRYKVTKRGQDVALRCDPISGHVSLYWYRQALGQGPEFLTYFNYEAQQDKSGLPNDRFSAERPEGSISTLTIQRTEQRDSAMYRCASSPRIAGSYEQYFGPGTRLTVT.

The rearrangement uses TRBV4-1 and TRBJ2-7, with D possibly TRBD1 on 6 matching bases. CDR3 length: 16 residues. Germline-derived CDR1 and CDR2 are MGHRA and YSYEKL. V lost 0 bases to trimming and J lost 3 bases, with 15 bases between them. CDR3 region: CASSQDPSLGGYEQYF. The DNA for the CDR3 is TGCGCCAGCAGCCAAGATCCCTCGTTAGGGGGCTACGAGCAGTACTTC.

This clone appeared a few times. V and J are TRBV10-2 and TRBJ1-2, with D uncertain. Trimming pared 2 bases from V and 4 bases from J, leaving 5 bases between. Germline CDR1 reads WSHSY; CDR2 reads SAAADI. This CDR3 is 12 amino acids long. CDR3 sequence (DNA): TGCGCCAGCAGTGAGCAGTCCTATGGCTACACCTTC. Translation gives CASSEQSYGYTF.

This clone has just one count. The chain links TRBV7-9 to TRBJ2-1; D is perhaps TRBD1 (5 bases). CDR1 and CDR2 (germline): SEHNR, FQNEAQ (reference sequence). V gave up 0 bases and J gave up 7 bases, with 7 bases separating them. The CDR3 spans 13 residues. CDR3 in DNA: TGTGCCAGCAGCTTAGCTCAGGGAAATGAGCAGTTCTTC. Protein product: CASSLAQGNEQFF.

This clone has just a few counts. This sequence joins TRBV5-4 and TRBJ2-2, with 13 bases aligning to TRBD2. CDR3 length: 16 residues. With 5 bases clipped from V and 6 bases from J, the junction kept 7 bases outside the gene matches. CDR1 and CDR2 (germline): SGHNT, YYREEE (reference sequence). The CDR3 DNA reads TGTGCCAGCAGGGAAGGACTAGCGGGAGTAGCCGGGGAGCTGTTTTTT. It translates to CASREGLAGVAGELFF.

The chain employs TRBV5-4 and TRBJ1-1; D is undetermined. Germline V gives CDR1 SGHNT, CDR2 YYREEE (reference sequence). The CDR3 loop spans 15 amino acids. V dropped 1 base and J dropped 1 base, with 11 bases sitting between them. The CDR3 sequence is CASSLKSSGNTEAFF. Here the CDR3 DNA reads TGTGCCAGCAGCTTGAAGTCCTCAGGGAACACTGAAGCTTTCTTT.

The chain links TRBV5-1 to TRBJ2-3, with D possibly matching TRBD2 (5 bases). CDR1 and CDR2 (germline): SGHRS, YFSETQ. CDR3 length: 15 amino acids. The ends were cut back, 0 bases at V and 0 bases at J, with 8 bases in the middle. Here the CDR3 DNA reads TGCGCCAGCAGCTTGGATCGGACTAGCACAGATACGCAGTATTTT. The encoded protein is CASSLDRTSTDTQYF.

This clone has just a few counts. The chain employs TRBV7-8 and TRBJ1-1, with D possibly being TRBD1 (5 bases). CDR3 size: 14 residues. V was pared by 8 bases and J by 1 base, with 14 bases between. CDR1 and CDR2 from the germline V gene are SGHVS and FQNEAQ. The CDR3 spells CASHPGLRNTEAFF. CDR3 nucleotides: TGTGCCAGCCACCCGGGACTAAGGAACACTGAAGCTTTCTTT.

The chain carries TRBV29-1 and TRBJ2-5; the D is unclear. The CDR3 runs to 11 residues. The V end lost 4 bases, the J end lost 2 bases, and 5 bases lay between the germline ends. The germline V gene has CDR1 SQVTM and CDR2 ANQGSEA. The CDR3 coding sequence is TGCAGCGTTGCTCTGCAAGAGACCCAGTACTTC. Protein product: CSVALQETQYF.

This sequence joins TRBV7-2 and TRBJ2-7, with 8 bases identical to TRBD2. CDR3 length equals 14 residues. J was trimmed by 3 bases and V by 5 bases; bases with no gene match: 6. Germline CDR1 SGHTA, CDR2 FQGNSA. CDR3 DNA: TGTGCCAGCAGCGTAACTAGCGGTTACTACGAGCAGTACGTC. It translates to CASSVTSGYYEQYV.

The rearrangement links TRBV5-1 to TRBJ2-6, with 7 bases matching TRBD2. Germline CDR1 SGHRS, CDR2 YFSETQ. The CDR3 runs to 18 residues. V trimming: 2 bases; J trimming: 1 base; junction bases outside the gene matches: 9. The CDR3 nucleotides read TGCGCCAGCAGCTTCGGACGAGGGAGGGGTTCTGGGGCCAACGTCCTGACTTTC. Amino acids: CASSFGRGRGSGANVLTF.

The CDR3 nucleotides are TGTGCCAGCAACACAGGGTATCAAGAGACCCAGTACTTC. It specifies CASNTGYQETQYF. The chain combines TRBV2 with TRBJ2-5; maybe TRBD1 (6 bases). Germline V gene data show CDR1 as SNHLY and CDR2 as FYNNEI. V was cut by 7 bases and J by 2 bases, with 11 bases left in between. The CDR3 loop spans 13 amino acids.

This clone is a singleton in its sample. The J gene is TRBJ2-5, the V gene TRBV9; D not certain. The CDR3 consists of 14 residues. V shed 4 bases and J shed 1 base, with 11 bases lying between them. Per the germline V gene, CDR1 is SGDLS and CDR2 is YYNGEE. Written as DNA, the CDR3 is TGTGCCAGCAGCCCCCAGATTGCCCAAGAGACCCAGTACTTC. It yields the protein CASSPQIAQETQYF. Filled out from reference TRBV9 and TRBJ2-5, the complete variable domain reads DSGVTQTPKHLITATGQRVTLRCSPRSGDLSVYWYQQSLDQGLQFLIQYYNGEERAKGNILERFSAQQFPDLHSELNLSSLELGDSALYFCASSPQIAQETQYFGPGTRLLVL.